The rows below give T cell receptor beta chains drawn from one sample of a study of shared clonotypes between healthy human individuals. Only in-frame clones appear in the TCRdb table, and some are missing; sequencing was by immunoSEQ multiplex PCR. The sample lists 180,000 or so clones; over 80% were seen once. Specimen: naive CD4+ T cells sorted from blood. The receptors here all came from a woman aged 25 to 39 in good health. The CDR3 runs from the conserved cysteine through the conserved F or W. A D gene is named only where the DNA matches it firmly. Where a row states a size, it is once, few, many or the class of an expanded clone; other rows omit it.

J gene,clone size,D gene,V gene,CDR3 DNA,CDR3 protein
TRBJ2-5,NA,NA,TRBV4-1,TGCGCCAGCAGCCAATTATCTAGCGCAGAGACCCAGTACTTC,CASSQLSSAETQYF
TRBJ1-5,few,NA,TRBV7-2,TGTGCCAGCAGCCGGGGAAATCAGCCCCAGCATTTT,CASSRGNQPQHF
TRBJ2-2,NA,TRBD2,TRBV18,TGTGCCAGCTCACCACGGGCCAGCGGGAGAAACACCGGGGAGCTGTTTTTT,CASSPRASGRNTGELFF
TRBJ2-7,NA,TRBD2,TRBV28,TGTGCCAGCAGTTTAGACATTGGACTAGCGGCCCTCTCCTACGAGCAGTACTTC,CASSLDIGLAALSYEQYF
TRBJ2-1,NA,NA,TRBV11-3,TGTGCCAGCAGCCCCCAAGCCTACAATGAGCAGTTCTTC,CASSPQAYNEQFF
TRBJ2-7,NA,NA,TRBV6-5,TGTGCCAGCAGTTACTCTGGCGGGTCCTACGAGCAGTACTTC,CASSYSGGSYEQYF
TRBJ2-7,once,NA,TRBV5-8,TGTGCCAGCAGCTTGGCGGGACAAGTCTACGAGCAGTACTTC,CASSLAGQVYEQYF
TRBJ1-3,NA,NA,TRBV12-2,TGTGCAAGTCGCTCCGCGATACAGGGAAACACCATATATTTT,CASRSAIQGNTIYF
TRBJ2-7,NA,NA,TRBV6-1,TGTGCCACCGAGGGTATTAGGTACGAGCAGTACTTC,CATEGIRYEQYF
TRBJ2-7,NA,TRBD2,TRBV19,TGTGCCAGTAGTAAAAACTCCGGGACTAGAGTCTACTCGTCCTACGAGCAGTACTTC,CASSKNSGTRVYSSYEQYF
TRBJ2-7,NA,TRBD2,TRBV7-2,TGTGCCAGCAGCCCGGGACTAGCGGGAGGTTACGAGCAGTACTTC,CASSPGLAGGYEQYF
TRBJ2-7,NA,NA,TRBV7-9,TGTGCCAGCAGCTTGCCGGGTCAGGCTATAACCTACGAGCAGTACTTC,CASSLPGQAITYEQYF